This entry features one T cell receptor beta chain sequence. The antigen is not known. V was shortened by 3 bases and J by 0 bases, with 12 bases between the two germline ends. CDR1 is GTSNPN and CDR2 is SVGIG in the germline V gene (reference sequence). CDR3 length: 15 residues. The source of the sample is a study of graft-versus-host responses after intestinal transplantation. Study information: Anti-thymocyte globulin induction was given to all recipients, followed by tacrolimus and steroids for 3 to 4 years. Regarding the study as a whole: Analysis identified GvH clones in recipient marrow, with some appearing first in ileum or blood.

The repertoire was sequenced with immunoSEQ multiplex PCR; TCRdb's copy has only in-frame clones and lacks some. Of tens of thousands of clones listed, approximately 95% are singletons. This receptor was obtained from a human patient who received an intestinal transplant, so some T cells may come from the graft donor. The chain is built from TRBV30 and TRBJ2-1, with D perhaps TRBD2 (6 bases). The specimen was PBMCs, collected 156 days after intestinal transplant. CDR3 residues: CAWSGPGSSYNEQFF. The CDR3 nucleotides read TGTGCCTGGAGCGGCCCCGGGAGCTCCTACAATGAGCAGTTCTTC.